A selection of T cell receptor beta chains follows, all from one sample in a study of T-cell memory formation after mild COVID-19. From the 5' RACE reads, TCRdb called clonotypes with MiXCR, one entry per CDR3 protein. The sample records about 260,000 distinct CDR3 sequences, around 16% being singletons. The sample taken for sequencing was PBMCs or a T cell subset sorted from them (not recorded which). These receptors all stem from a man aged 18 to 30 who had mild COVID-19 (a few samples of this study predate the infection). Cell type and time point are not known. Each CDR3 is given with its conserved first and last residue. Fields, in order: CDR3 protein, CDR3 DNA, D gene, V gene, CDR3 length, J gene, clone size. D genes are given only for firm matches. Expanded clones are given a class, and other clones once, few, many or no size at all.

CDR3 protein: CASSYSGGVLSYEQYF; CDR3 DNA: TGTGCCAGCAGTTACTCCGGCGGAGTCCTGTCGTACGAGCAGTACTTC; D gene: NA; V gene: TRBV6-5; CDR3 length: 16; J gene: TRBJ2-7; clone size: NA
CDR3 protein: CASEGWRYNEQFF; CDR3 DNA: TGTGCCAGCGAAGGGTGGCGGTACAATGAGCAGTTCTTC; D gene: NA; V gene: TRBV6-2/TRBV6-3; CDR3 length: 13; J gene: TRBJ2-1; clone size: NA
CDR3 protein: CASSYSGLTGGYTF; CDR3 DNA: TGTGCCAGCAGTTACTCCGGCTTAACTGGGGGCTACACCTTC; D gene: NA; V gene: TRBV6-5; CDR3 length: 14; J gene: TRBJ1-2; clone size: many
CDR3 protein: CASSEGLAGASGANVLTF; CDR3 DNA: TGTGCCAGCAGCGAGGGACTAGCGGGAGCCTCTGGGGCCAACGTCCTGACTTTC; D gene: TRBD2; V gene: TRBV7-9; CDR3 length: 18; J gene: TRBJ2-6; clone size: few
CDR3 protein: CASSQKAEKPNYGYTF; CDR3 DNA: TGCGCCAGCAGCCAAAAGGCAGAGAAGCCTAACTATGGCTACACCTTC; D gene: NA; V gene: TRBV4-1; CDR3 length: 16; J gene: TRBJ1-2; clone size: NA
CDR3 protein: CASEPGVTNTEAFF; CDR3 DNA: TGCGCCAGCGAACCGGGGGTGACGAACACTGAAGCTTTCTTT; D gene: NA; V gene: TRBV5-1; CDR3 length: 14; J gene: TRBJ1-1; clone size: NA
CDR3 protein: CVSSFSSNQPQHF; CDR3 DNA: TGTGTCAGCAGTTTTAGTAGCAATCAGCCCCAGCATTTT; D gene: NA; V gene: TRBV12-3/TRBV12-4; CDR3 length: 13; J gene: TRBJ1-5; clone size: NA
CDR3 protein: CASSSLAGGYYEQFF; CDR3 DNA: TGTGCCAGCAGCTCCCTAGCGGGGGGGTACTATGAGCAGTTCTTC; D gene: TRBD2; V gene: TRBV7-2; CDR3 length: 15; J gene: TRBJ2-1; clone size: few
CDR3 protein: CASSSSFEIRQPYDQETQYF; CDR3 DNA: TGCGCCAGCAGCTCTTCGTTCGAGATCAGACAGCCGTACGACCAAGAGACCCAGTACTTC; D gene: NA; V gene: TRBV5-1; CDR3 length: 20; J gene: TRBJ2-5; clone size: NA
CDR3 protein: CASSVAGTGDTGELFF; CDR3 DNA: TGTGCCAGCAGCGTAGCCGGGACAGGGGACACCGGGGAGCTGTTTTTT; D gene: TRBD1; V gene: TRBV9; CDR3 length: 16; J gene: TRBJ2-2; clone size: NA
CDR3 protein: CATSPTGRDGELFF; CDR3 DNA: TGTGCCACCAGCCCCACAGGGAGGGACGGGGAGCTGTTTTTT; D gene: NA; V gene: TRBV24-1; CDR3 length: 14; J gene: TRBJ2-2; clone size: NA
CDR3 protein: CSATGTSGGAGSYNEQFF; CDR3 DNA: TGCAGTGCAACCGGGACTAGCGGGGGGGCAGGGTCCTACAATGAGCAGTTCTTC; D gene: TRBD2; V gene: TRBV20-1; CDR3 length: 18; J gene: TRBJ2-1; clone size: few
CDR3 protein: CASSYSSRWSENGPTQYF; CDR3 DNA: TGTGCCAGCAGTTACTCGAGCCGTTGGAGCGAAAATGGCCCGACCCAGTACTTC; D gene: NA; V gene: TRBV6-2/TRBV6-3; CDR3 length: 18; J gene: TRBJ2-5; clone size: NA
CDR3 protein: CASSFSPKETQYF; CDR3 DNA: TGTGCCAGCAGCTTCTCCCCTAAAGAGACCCAGTACTTC; D gene: NA; V gene: TRBV5-6; CDR3 length: 13; J gene: TRBJ2-5; clone size: many
CDR3 protein: CSAASAGGNQPQHF; CDR3 DNA: TGCAGTGCCGCGTCTGCGGGTGGTAATCAGCCCCAGCATTTT; D gene: NA; V gene: TRBV20-1; CDR3 length: 14; J gene: TRBJ1-5; clone size: few
CDR3 protein: CSVDQGYGYTF; CDR3 DNA: TGCAGCGTTGATCAAGGGTATGGCTACACCTTC; D gene: NA; V gene: TRBV29-1; CDR3 length: 11; J gene: TRBJ1-2; clone size: NA
CDR3 protein: CASSVVGTSTDTQYF; CDR3 DNA: TGTGCCAGCAGCGTAGTCGGCACTAGCACAGATACGCAGTATTTT; D gene: NA; V gene: TRBV9; CDR3 length: 15; J gene: TRBJ2-3; clone size: NA
CDR3 protein: CASSPEGLAGGKNIQYF; CDR3 DNA: TGTGCCAGCTCACCTGAAGGACTAGCGGGGGGTAAAAACATTCAGTACTTC; D gene: TRBD2; V gene: TRBV18; CDR3 length: 17; J gene: TRBJ2-4; clone size: NA
CDR3 protein: CAWSELRGSYEQYF; CDR3 DNA: TGTGCCTGGAGTGAGCTCCGGGGGTCCTACGAGCAGTACTTC; D gene: NA; V gene: TRBV30; CDR3 length: 14; J gene: TRBJ2-7; clone size: few
CDR3 protein: CSAGQLYEQYF; CDR3 DNA: TGCAGTGCGGGACAGCTTTACGAGCAGTACTTC; D gene: TRBD1; V gene: TRBV20-1; CDR3 length: 11; J gene: TRBJ2-7; clone size: few
CDR3 protein: CASSLGTSGYEQYF; CDR3 DNA: TGCGCCAGCAGCTTGGGGACTAGCGGTTACGAGCAGTACTTC; D gene: TRBD2; V gene: TRBV5-1; CDR3 length: 14; J gene: TRBJ2-7; clone size: many
CDR3 protein: CASSSSSGGIGEQFF; CDR3 DNA: TGCGCCAGCAGCTCATCTAGCGGGGGGATAGGGGAGCAGTTCTTC; D gene: TRBD2; V gene: TRBV5-1; CDR3 length: 15; J gene: TRBJ2-1; clone size: few
CDR3 protein: CASSLDGPYNEQFF; CDR3 DNA: TGTGCCAGCAGCTTAGACGGGCCCTACAATGAGCAGTTCTTC; D gene: NA; V gene: TRBV7-7; CDR3 length: 14; J gene: TRBJ2-1; clone size: NA
CDR3 protein: CASERGGLGEKLFF; CDR3 DNA: TGCGCCAGCGAGCGGGGGGGATTGGGAGAAAAACTGTTTTTT; D gene: NA; V gene: TRBV4-1; CDR3 length: 14; J gene: TRBJ1-4; clone size: NA
CDR3 protein: CASRLLAGGYNEQFF; CDR3 DNA: TGTGCCAGCAGGTTACTAGCGGGGGGCTACAATGAGCAGTTCTTC; D gene: TRBD2; V gene: TRBV7-8; CDR3 length: 15; J gene: TRBJ2-1; clone size: NA
CDR3 protein: CASSQGPTGDIANYGYTF; CDR3 DNA: TGCGCCAGCAGCCAAGGCCCGACAGGGGACATTGCTAACTATGGCTACACCTTC; D gene: TRBD1; V gene: TRBV4-1; CDR3 length: 18; J gene: TRBJ1-2; clone size: few
CDR3 protein: CASSGLAESTDTQYF; CDR3 DNA: TGCGCCAGCAGTGGGTTAGCGGAAAGCACAGATACGCAGTATTTT; D gene: NA; V gene: TRBV10-2; CDR3 length: 15; J gene: TRBJ2-3; clone size: few